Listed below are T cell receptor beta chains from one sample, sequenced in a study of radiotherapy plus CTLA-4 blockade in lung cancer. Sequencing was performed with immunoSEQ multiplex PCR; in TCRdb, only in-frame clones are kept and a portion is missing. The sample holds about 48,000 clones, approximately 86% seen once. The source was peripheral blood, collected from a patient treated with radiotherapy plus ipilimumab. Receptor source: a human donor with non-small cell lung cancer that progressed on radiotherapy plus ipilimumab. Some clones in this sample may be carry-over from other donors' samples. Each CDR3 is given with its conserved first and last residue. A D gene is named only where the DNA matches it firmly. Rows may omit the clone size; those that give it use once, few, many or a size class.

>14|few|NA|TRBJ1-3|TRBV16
CASSPTAAGNTIYF
TGTGCCAGCAGCCCGACAGCTGCTGGAAACACCATATATTTT
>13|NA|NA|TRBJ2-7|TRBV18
CASSPPSSYEQYF
TGTGCCAGCTCACCACCGAGTTCCTACGAGCAGTACTTC
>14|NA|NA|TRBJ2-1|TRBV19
CASIPRGKRDEQFF
TGTGCCAGTATCCCCAGGGGAAAGAGGGATGAGCAGTTCTTC
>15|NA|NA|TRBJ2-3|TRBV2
CASTNSGVWTDTQYF
TGTGCCAGCACGAATTCAGGGGTTTGGACAGATACGCAGTATTTT
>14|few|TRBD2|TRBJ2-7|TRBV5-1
CASSSGLGSYEQYF
TGCGCCAGCAGCTCGGGACTAGGCTCCTACGAGCAGTACTTC
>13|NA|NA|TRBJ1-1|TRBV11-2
CASSTGKVGEAFF
TGTGCCAGCAGTACAGGGAAAGTGGGTGAAGCTTTCTTT
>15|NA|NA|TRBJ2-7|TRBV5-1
CASSLIAVSSYEQYF
TGCGCCAGCAGCTTGATAGCGGTTAGCTCCTACGAGCAGTACTTC
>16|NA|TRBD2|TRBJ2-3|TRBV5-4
CASSSGLAGTTDTQYF
TGTGCCAGCAGCTCGGGACTAGCGGGGACCACAGATACGCAGTATTTT
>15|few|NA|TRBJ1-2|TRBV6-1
CASSTGHRGGYGYTF
TGTGCCAGCAGTACGGGACACCGTGGCGGCTATGGCTACACCTTC
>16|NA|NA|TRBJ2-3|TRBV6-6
CASSYSTGISADTQYF
TGTGCCAGCAGTTACTCAACAGGGATTAGTGCAGATACGCAGTATTTT
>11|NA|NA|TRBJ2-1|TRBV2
CASSEGQVMFF
TGTGCCAGCAGTGAAGGACAGGTCATGTTCTTC
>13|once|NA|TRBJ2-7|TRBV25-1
CASSEYASYEQYF
TGTGCCAGCAGTGAATATGCTAGCTACGAGCAGTACTTC
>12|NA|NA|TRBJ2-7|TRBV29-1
CSVGYRDYEQYF
TGCAGCGTTGGATACAGGGACTACGAGCAGTACTTC
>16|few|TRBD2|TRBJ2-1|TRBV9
CASSERLAGSYNEQFF
TGTGCCAGCAGCGAACGACTAGCGGGCTCCTACAATGAGCAGTTCTTC
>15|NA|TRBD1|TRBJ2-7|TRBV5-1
CASTTGTGTPFEQYF
TGCGCCAGCACCACCGGGACAGGGACCCCGTTCGAGCAGTACTTC
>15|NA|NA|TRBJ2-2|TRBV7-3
CASSRGLAGSGELFF
TGTGCCAGCAGCCGCGGCCTAGCAGGCTCCGGGGAGCTGTTTTTT
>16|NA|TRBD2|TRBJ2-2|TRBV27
CASSSGLAPVNGELFF
TGTGCCAGCAGTTCCGGACTAGCTCCGGTGAACGGGGAGCTGTTTTTT
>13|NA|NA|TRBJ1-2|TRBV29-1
CSVELSGLGGYTF
TGCAGCGTTGAGTTATCAGGGTTGGGAGGCTACACCTTC
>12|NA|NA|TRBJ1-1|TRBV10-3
CAISGVNTEAFF
TGTGCCATCAGCGGTGTGAACACTGAAGCTTTCTTT
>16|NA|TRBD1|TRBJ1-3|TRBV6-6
CASSGGQGGSGNTIYF
TGTGCCAGCAGTGGGGGACAGGGAGGAAGTGGAAACACCATATATTTT
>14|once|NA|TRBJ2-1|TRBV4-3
CASSQDRFGGEQFF
TGCGCCAGCAGCCAAGATCGTTTCGGGGGTGAGCAGTTCTTC
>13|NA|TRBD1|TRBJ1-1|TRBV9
CASSGQGITEAFF
TGTGCCAGCAGCGGACAGGGGATCACTGAAGCTTTCTTT
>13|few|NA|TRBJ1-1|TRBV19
CASSIGRDTEAFF
TGTGCCAGTAGTATCGGGAGGGACACTGAAGCTTTCTTT
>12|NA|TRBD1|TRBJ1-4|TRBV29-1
CGGTDMNEKLFF
TGCGGGGGGACAGACATGAATGAAAAACTGTTTTTT
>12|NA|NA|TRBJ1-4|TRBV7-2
CASSSSSEKLFF
TGTGCCAGCAGCTCCTCAAGCGAAAAACTGTTTTTT
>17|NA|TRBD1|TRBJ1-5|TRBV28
CASSDRGYRDSNQPQHF
TGTGCCAGCAGCGACAGGGGGTATCGGGATAGCAATCAGCCCCAGCATTTT
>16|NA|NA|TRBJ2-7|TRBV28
CASGGFMSQGFYEQYF
TGTGCCAGTGGGGGTTTTATGTCACAGGGTTTCTACGAGCAGTACTTC
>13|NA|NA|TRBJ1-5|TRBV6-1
CASSQLENQPQHF
TGTGCCAGCAGTCAACTTGAAAATCAGCCCCAGCATTTT
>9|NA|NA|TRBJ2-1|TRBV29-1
CSVAQGQFF
TGCAGCGTTGCTCAGGGGCAGTTCTTC